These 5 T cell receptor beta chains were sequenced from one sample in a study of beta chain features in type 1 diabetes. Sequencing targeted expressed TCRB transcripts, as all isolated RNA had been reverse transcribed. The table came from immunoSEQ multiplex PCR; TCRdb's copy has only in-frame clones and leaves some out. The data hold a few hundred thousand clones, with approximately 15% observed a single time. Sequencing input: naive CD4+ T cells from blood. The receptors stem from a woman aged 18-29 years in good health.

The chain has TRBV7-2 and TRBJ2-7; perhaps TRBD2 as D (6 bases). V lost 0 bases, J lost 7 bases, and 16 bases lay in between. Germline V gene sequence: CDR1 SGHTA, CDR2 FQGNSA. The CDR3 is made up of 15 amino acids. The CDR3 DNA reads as TGTGCCAGCAGCTTAGCCGGGACTGGGGGACGGGAGCAGTACTTC. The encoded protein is CASSLAGTGGREQYF.

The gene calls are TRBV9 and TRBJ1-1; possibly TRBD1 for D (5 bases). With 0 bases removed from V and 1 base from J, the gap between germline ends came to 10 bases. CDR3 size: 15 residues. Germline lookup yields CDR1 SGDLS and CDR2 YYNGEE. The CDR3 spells CASSVAGAANTEAFF. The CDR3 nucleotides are TGTGCCAGCAGCGTAGCTGGGGCAGCGAACACTGAAGCTTTCTTT. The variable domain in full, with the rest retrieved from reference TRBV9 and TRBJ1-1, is DSGVTQTPKHLITATGQRVTLRCSPRSGDLSVYWYQQSLDQGLQFLIQYYNGEERAKGNILERFSAQQFPDLHSELNLSSLELGDSALYFCASSVAGAANTEAFFGQGTRLTVV.

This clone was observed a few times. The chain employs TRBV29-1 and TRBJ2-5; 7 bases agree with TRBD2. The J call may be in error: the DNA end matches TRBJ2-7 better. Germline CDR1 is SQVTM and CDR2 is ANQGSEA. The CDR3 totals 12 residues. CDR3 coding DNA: TGCAGCGTTGAGACCGCGGGGGACGAGCAGTACTTC. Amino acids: CSVETAGDEQYF.

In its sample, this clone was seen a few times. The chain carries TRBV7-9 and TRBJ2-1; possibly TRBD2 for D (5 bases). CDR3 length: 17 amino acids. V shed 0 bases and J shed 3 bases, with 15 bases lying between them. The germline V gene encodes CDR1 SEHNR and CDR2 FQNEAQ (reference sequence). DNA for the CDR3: TGTGCCAGCAGCTTAGCTATAGGACTTCGGTACTACAATGAGCAGTTCTTC. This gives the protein CASSLAIGLRYYNEQFF.

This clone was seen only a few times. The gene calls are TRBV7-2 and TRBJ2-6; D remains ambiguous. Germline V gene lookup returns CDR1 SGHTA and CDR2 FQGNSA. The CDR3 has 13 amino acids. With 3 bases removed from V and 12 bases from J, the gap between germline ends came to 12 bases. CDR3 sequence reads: CASSFGPRSVLTF. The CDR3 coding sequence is TGTGCCAGCAGCTTTGGCCCCCGGAGCGTCCTGACTTTC.